This T cell receptor (beta chain) was obtained from a study of control samples from healthy donors and cancer patients. Germline lookup yields CDR1 SNHLY and CDR2 FYNNEI. The CDR3 has 14 amino acids. Trimming stripped 10 bases from V and 2 bases from J, with 16 bases between. Produced via immunoSEQ multiplex PCR; TCRdb's table is partial and in-frame only. The sample lists 30,000 to 35,000 clones; less than 95% were seen once. The receptor comes from a man aged 60-69 years in good health. The specimen was blood. This chain joins TRBV2 and TRBJ2-3; D might be TRBD2 (6 bases). The DNA for the CDR3 is TGTGCCACCCAACGGGGAGGTTTCACAGATACGCAGTATTTT. Amino acids: CATQRGGFTDTQYF.